This record concerns one T cell receptor beta chain sequence. The sample is drawn from a study of shared clonotypes between healthy human individuals. Trimming pared 2 bases from V and 1 base from J, leaving 8 bases between. CDR1 is SGHRS and CDR2 is YFSETQ in the germline V gene. The CDR3 runs 14 residues. Here immunoSEQ multiplex PCR was the method, and the copy in TCRdb shows in-frame clones only, minus some. Of about 2,500,000 clones in the sample, just over 90% are singletons; the top ten hold over 0.12%. The source material was naive CD4+ T cells sorted from blood. As for subset: CD45RA+ positively selected. The chain joins TRBV5-1 to TRBJ2-3; D may be TRBD1 or TRBD2 (5 bases each). This TCR was recovered from a man younger than 35 in good health. CDR3 coding DNA: TGCGCCAGCAGCTTCACGGGGCGCACAGATACGCAGTATTTT. This sequence encodes CASSFTGRTDTQYF.